This T cell receptor (beta chain) derives from a study of blood T cell repertoires in COVID-19. This clone was counted many times. CDR1 and CDR2 (germline): MRHNA, SNTAGT. The CDR3 covers 13 residues. The ends were cut back, 2 bases at V and 3 bases at J, with 5 bases in the middle. The protocol was immunoSEQ multiplex PCR, while the TCRdb copy is restricted to in-frame clones and leaves out a portion. The sample holds over 300,000 clones, roughly 89% seen once. This clonotype originated in a man between 18 and 29 years old with active or convalescent COVID-19. Input material: peripheral blood. The rearrangement uses TRBV6-4 and TRBJ1-5; no reliable D call. CDR3 coding DNA: TGTGCCAGCAGTGACCGGGACAATCAGCCCCAGCATTTT. This encodes CASSDRDNQPQHF.